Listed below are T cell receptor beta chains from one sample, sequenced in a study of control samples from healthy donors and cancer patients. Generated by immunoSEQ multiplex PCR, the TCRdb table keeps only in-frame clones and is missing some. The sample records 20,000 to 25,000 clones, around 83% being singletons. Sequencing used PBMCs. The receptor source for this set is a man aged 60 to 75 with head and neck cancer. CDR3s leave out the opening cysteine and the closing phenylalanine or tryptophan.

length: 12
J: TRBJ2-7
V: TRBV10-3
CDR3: AISEEGPSYEQY

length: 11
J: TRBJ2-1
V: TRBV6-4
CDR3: ASSIAEFNEQF

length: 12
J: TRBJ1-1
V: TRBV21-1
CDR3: ASYYRTENTEAF

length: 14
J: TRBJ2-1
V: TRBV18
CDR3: ASLPPTVPPYNEQF

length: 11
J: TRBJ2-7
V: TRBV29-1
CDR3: SVGTAGGYEQY

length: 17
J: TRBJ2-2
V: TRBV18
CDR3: ASSPGPMTGTLNTGELF

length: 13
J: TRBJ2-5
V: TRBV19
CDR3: ASRLAGGEGETQY

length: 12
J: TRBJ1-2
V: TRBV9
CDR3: ASRREGAGYGYT

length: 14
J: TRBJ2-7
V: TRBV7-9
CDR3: ASSSGLAGRSYEQY

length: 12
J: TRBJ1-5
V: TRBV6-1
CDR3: ASSERGLFKPQH